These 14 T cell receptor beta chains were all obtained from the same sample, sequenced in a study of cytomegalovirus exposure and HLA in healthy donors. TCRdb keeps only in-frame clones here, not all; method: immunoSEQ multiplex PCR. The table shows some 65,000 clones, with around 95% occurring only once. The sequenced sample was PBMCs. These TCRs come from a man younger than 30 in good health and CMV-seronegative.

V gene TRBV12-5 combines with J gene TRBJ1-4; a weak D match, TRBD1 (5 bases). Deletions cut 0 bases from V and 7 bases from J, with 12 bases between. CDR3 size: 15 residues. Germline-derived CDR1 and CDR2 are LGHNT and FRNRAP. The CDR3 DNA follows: TGTGCTAGTGGTTTGGTATATGGGGGAGGTGAAAAACTGTTTTTT. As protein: CASGLVYGGGEKLFF.

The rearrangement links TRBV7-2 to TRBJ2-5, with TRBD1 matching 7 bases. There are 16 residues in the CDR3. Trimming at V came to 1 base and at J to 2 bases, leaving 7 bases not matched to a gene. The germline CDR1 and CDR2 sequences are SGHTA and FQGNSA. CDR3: CASSLVARQGQETQYF. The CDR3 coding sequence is TGTGCCAGCAGCTTAGTTGCCCGACAGGGTCAAGAGACCCAGTACTTC.

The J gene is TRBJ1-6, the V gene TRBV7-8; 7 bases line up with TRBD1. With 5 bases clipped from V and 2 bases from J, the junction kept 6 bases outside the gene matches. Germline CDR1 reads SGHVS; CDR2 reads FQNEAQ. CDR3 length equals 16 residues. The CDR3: CASSRTGGPYNSPLHF. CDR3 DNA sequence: TGTGCCAGCAGCCGGACAGGTGGCCCCTATAATTCACCCCTCCACTTT.

Here the CDR3 DNA reads TGTGCCAGCAGCCTAAAGGACAGGGGGAATCAGCCCCAGCATTTT. Translating gives CASSLKDRGNQPQHF. J is TRBJ1-5 and V is TRBV7-8; 10 nucleotides match TRBD1. Germline values: CDR1 SGHVS, CDR2 FQNEAQ. This CDR3 spans 15 amino acids. The V and J ends lost 5 bases and 4 bases, in that order; junction bases with no gene match: 5.

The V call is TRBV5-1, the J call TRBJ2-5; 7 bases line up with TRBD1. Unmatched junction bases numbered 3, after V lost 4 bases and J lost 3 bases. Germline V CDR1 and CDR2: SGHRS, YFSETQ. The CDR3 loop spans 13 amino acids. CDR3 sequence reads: CASSLGTEETQYF. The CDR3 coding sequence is TGCGCCAGCAGCCTTGGGACAGAAGAGACCCAGTACTTC. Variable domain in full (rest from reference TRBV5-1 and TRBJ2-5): KAGVTQTPRYLIKTRGQQVTLSCSPISGHRSVSWYQQTPGQGLQFLFEYFSETQRNKGNFPGRFSGRQFSNSRSEMNVSTLELGDSALYLCASSLGTEETQYFGPGTRLLVL.

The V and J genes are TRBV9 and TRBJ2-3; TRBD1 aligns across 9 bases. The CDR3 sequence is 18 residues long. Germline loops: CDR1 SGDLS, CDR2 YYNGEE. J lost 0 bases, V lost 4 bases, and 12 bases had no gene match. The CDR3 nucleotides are TGTGCCAGCAGCACAAGGGACAGGGCTACGACTAGCACAGATACGCAGTATTTT. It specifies CASSTRDRATTSTDTQYF.

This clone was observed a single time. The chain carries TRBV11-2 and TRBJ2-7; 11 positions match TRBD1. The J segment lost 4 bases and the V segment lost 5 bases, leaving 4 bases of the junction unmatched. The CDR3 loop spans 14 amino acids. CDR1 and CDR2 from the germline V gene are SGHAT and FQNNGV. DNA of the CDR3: TGTGCCAGCAGCGTGGACAGGGGGCCGTACGAGCAGTACTTC. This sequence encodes CASSVDRGPYEQYF.

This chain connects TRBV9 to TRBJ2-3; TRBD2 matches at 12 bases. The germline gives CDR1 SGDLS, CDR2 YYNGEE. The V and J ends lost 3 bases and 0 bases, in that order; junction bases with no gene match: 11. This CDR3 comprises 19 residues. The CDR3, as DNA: TGTGCCAGCAGCGCCCAAAAGGGGGGACTAGCGGGTAGCACAGATACGCAGTATTTT. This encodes CASSAQKGGLAGSTDTQYF. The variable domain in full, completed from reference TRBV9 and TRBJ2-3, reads DSGVTQTPKHLITATGQRVTLRCSPRSGDLSVYWYQQSLDQGLQFLIQYYNGEERAKGNILERFSAQQFPDLHSELNLSSLELGDSALYFCASSAQKGGLAGSTDTQYFGPGTRLTVL.

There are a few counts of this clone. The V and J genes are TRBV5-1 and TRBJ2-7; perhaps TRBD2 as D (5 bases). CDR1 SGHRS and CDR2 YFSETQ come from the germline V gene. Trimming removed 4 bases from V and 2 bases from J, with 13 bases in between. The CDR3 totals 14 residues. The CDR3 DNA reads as TGCGCCAGCAGCCTTTCTAGCCCTACCTACGAGCAGTACTTC. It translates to CASSLSSPTYEQYF.

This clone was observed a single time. CDR3 nucleotides: TGTGCCAGCAGCCAACAACTAGCATCTAGCACAGATACGCAGTATTTT. This translates into CASSQQLASSTDTQYF. The rearrangement joins TRBV14 to TRBJ2-3, with TRBD2 as a possible D gene (6 bases). V was shortened by 2 bases and J by 0 bases, with 12 bases between the two germline ends. This CDR3 is built from 16 residues. CDR1 and CDR2 from the germline V gene are SGHDN and FVKESK.

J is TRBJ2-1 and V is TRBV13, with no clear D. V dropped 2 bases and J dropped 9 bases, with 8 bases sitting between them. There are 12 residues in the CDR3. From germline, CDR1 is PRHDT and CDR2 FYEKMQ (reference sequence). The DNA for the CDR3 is TGTGCCAGCAGCTTAAACAGCCCTGAGCAGTTCTTC. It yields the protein CASSLNSPEQFF.

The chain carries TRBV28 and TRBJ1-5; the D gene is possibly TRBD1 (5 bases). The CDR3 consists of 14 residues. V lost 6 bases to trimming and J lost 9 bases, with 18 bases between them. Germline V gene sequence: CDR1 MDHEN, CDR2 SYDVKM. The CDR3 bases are TGTGCCAGCAGCCCGGGGACTCTCAAAGGGCCCCAGCATTTT. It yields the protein CASSPGTLKGPQHF.

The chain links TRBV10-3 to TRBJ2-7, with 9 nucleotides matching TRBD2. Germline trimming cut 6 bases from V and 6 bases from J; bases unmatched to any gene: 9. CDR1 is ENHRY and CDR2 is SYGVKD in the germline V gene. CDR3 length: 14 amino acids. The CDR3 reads CAIRQGLAGSEQYF. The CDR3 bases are TGTGCCATCAGGCAAGGGCTAGCGGGATCCGAGCAGTACTTC.

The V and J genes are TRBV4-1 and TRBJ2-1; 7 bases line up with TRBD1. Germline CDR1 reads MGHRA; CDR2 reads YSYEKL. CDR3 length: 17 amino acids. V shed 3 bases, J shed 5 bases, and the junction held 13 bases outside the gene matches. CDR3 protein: CASSHMPGTADDNEQFF. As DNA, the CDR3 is TGCGCCAGCAGCCATATGCCCGGGACAGCCGACGACAATGAGCAGTTCTTC.